The 18 T cell receptor beta chains below were found in one sample sequenced in a study of blood T cells in healthy people across ages. Primers used in a second PCR of about 6 to 11 cycles were a sample-barcoded 5' primer and a J-beta primer mix. TCRdb independently ran MiXCR on the 5' RACE reads; one entry per CDR3 protein. This sample has 500,000 to 600,000 distinct CDR3 sequences, with about 26% found just once. Sequencing was performed on blood. The receptor source for this set is a woman in her seventies in good health.

To note about this clonotype: The conserved phenylalanine or tryptophan is not found at the CDR3 terminus, so this likely reflects a read error. The V call is TRBV30, the J call TRBJ2-3, with TRBD2 identical over 12 bases. V dropped 5 bases and J dropped 1; count of bases not matched to a gene: 1. Germline-derived CDR1 and CDR2 are GTSNPN and SVGIG (reference sequence). The CDR3 runs 14 residues. The CDR3 nucleotides read TGTGCCTGGCGACTAGCGGGGGGCACAGATACGCAGTATCTT. This encodes CAWRLAGGTDTQYL.

The V call is TRBV27, the J call TRBJ1-5; D remains unclear. V lost 3 bases to trimming and J lost 0 bases, with 9 bases between them. CDR3 length equals 15 residues. The germline gives CDR1 MNHEY, CDR2 SMNVEV (reference sequence). The DNA for the CDR3 is TGTGCCAGCAGTTTTTCCAGGTCTAGCAATCAGCCCCAGCATTTT. Its protein is CASSFSRSSNQPQHF.

The chain is built from TRBV2 and TRBJ2-2; 8 bases map to TRBD2. The CDR3 is made up of 14 amino acids. The germline gives CDR1 SNHLY, CDR2 FYNNEI. With V trimmed by 6 bases and J by 5 bases, 5 bases remained unmatched. The CDR3 protein is CASSRTSRTGELFF. CDR3 bases: TGTGCCAGCAGCCGGACTAGCCGGACCGGGGAGCTGTTTTTT.

The chain carries TRBV6-6 and TRBJ2-7; D may match TRBD1 or TRBD2 (5 bases each). V lost 7 bases and J 0 bases, leaving 13 bases between the germline ends. The CDR3 totals 14 residues. Germline lookup yields CDR1 MNHNY and CDR2 SVGAGI (reference sequence). CDR3 nucleotide sequence: TGTGCCAGCACCCTACCAGGGAGCTCCTACGAGCAGTACTTC. This gives the protein CASTLPGSSYEQYF.

The chain carries TRBV7-2 and TRBJ1-1, with D maybe TRBD1 (6 bases). CDR3 length: 14 amino acids. V gave up 5 bases and J gave up 4 bases, with 14 bases separating them. CDR1 is SGHTA and CDR2 is FQGNSA in the germline V gene. The CDR3 protein is CASSTQRGGTEAFF. The CDR3 DNA reads as TGTGCCAGCAGCACCCAGAGGGGGGGCACTGAAGCTTTCTTT.

This clonotype was recorded a few times. J is TRBJ2-3 and V is TRBV7-2; D gene ambiguous. V was pared by 2 bases and J by 0 bases, with 9 bases between. The length of the CDR3 is 15 residues. Germline CDR1 and CDR2: SGHTA and FQGNSA. This CDR3 is CASSLQQSSTDTQYF. The CDR3 region has the DNA TGTGCCAGCAGCTTACAGCAGTCGAGCACAGATACGCAGTATTTT.

This chain connects TRBV24-1 to TRBJ1-5, with 7 bases identical to TRBD1. J gave up 6 bases and V 5 bases, and 3 bases lay outside the gene matches. The germline V gene has CDR1 KGHDR and CDR2 SFDVKD. The CDR3 is made up of 13 amino acids. In DNA form, the CDR3 reads TGTGCCACCAGTGCAGGGGGGGGTCAGCCCCAGCATTTT. This codes for CATSAGGGQPQHF.

V is TRBV4-1 and J is TRBJ2-5, with D perhaps matching TRBD1 or TRBD2 (5 bases each). Germline V lookup: CDR1 MGHRA, CDR2 YSYEKL. This CDR3 region has 16 residues. The V and J ends lost 4 bases and 1 base respectively, with 16 bases between them. CDR3 bases: TGCGCCAGCAGCCGCCCGGGACGGGGAATCCAAGAGACCCAGTACTTC. This codes for CASSRPGRGIQETQYF.

This clonotype appeared many times. The V call is TRBV20-1, the J call TRBJ2-5, with 7 bases aligning to TRBD1. Germline V gene data show CDR1 as DFQATT and CDR2 as SNEGSKA (reference sequence). J lost 1 base, V lost 1 base, and 6 bases had no gene match. The CDR3 extends over 15 amino acids. The chain's CDR3 is CSARATTGIQETQYF. The CDR3 coding sequence is TGCAGTGCTAGAGCCACGACAGGGATCCAAGAGACCCAGTACTTC.

As for this clonotype: Given a much more abundant clone one base away, this may be a read error. The chain carries TRBV7-9 and TRBJ1-3; the D is unclear. CDR3 size: 12 residues. In germline, CDR1 is SEHNR, CDR2 FQNEAQ (reference sequence). CDR3 protein: CACSLQGNTIYF. The CDR3 DNA sequence: TGTGCCTGCAGCCTACAGGGAAACACCATATATTTT. Full variable domain (rest looked up from reference TRBV7-9 and TRBJ1-3): DTGVSQNPRHKITKRGQNVTFRCDPISEHNRLYWYRQTLGQGPEFLTYFQNEAQLEKSRLLSDRFSAERPKGSFSTLEIQRTEQGDSAMYLCACSLQGNTIYFGEGSWLTVV.

The rearrangement joins TRBV6-2 or TRBV6-3 to TRBJ1-6; D is unresolved. This CDR3 comprises 14 residues. In germline, CDR1 is MNHEY, CDR2 SVGEGT. V was shortened by 7 bases and J by 11 bases, with 18 bases between the two germline ends. The DNA of the CDR3 is TGTGCCAGCAAGGCGATCCTAAAGGAGACACCCCTCCACTTT. It codes for CASKAILKETPLHF.

This clonotype was counted at least ten times. The chain has TRBV15 and TRBJ1-2; tentatively, D is TRBD1 (5 bases). The CDR3 totals 17 residues. V lost 1 base to trimming and J lost 4 bases, with 19 bases between them. Per germline, CDR1 LNHNV and CDR2 YYDKDF (reference sequence). CDR3 protein: CATSRGSWAGTLYGYTF. CDR3 nucleotides: TGTGCCACCAGCAGAGGATCCTGGGCAGGGACCCTCTATGGCTACACCTTC. Looking up the rest from reference TRBV15 and TRBJ1-2 gives the full variable domain: DAMVIQNPRYQVTQFGKPVTLSCSQTLNHNVMYWYQQKSSQAPKLLFHYYDKDFNNEADTPDNFQSRRPNTSFCFLDIRSPGLGDTAMYLCATSRGSWAGTLYGYTFGSGTRLTVV.

This rearrangement joins TRBV24-1 to TRBJ2-1, with 9 nucleotides matching TRBD1. The germline gives CDR1 KGHDR, CDR2 SFDVKD. With V trimmed by 5 bases and J by 3 bases, 7 bases remained unmatched. The CDR3 is 16 amino acids. Written as DNA, the CDR3 is TGTGCCACCAGTGGTGTACAGGGGGCAAGCTACAATGAGCAGTTCTTC. This gives the protein CATSGVQGASYNEQFF.

This clonotype showed up just once. The chain links TRBV29-1 to TRBJ2-5; either TRBD1 or TRBD2 may fit D (5 bases each). CDR1 and CDR2 from the germline V gene are SQVTM and ANQGSEA. V was shortened by 7 bases and J by 4 bases, with 13 bases between the two germline ends. This CDR3 is 12 amino acids long. The chain's CDR3 is CSGGPSGETQYF. In DNA form, the CDR3 reads TGCAGCGGGGGACCTTCAGGAGAGACCCAGTACTTC.

Points on this clonotype: Compared with germline, one end of the junction differs, possibly owing to a read error. The chain uses TRBV20-1 and TRBJ1-3, with 7 nucleotides matching TRBD1. Germline-derived CDR1 and CDR2 are DFQATT and SNEGSKA (reference sequence). The CDR3 is 14 residues long. As DNA, the CDR3 is TGCAGTGCTAGAGGACAGGGTACGGGAAACACCATGTATTTT. Encoded protein: CSARGQGTGNTMYF.

The chain joins TRBV7-3 to TRBJ2-3; D possibly corresponds to TRBD1 (6 bases). With 2 bases removed from V and 4 bases from J, the gap between germline ends came to 10 bases. CDR1 and CDR2 (germline): SGHTA, FQGTGA. The CDR3 totals 14 residues. The DNA for the CDR3 is TGTGCCAGCAGCTTAGGGACAATGGCAGATACGCAGTATTTT. Translation: CASSLGTMADTQYF.

This clonotype was seen only a few times. The chain couples TRBV7-2 to TRBJ2-1, with D unresolved. This CDR3 has 13 residues. V lost 1 base and J lost 1, with 2 bases in between. In germline, CDR1 is SGHTA, CDR2 FQGNSA. CDR3 in amino acids: CASSLESYNEQFF. CDR3 in DNA: TGTGCCAGCAGCTTAGAATCCTACAATGAGCAGTTCTTC.

In this sample, this clonotype turned up a few times. The V and J genes are TRBV20-1 and TRBJ1-5; no reliable D call. The CDR3 is made up of 14 amino acids. V was trimmed by 6 bases and J by 6 bases, leaving 18 bases between them. Germline CDR1 and CDR2: DFQATT and SNEGSKA (reference sequence). CDR3: CSARLHTSGQPQHF. The CDR3 bases are TGCAGTGCAAGATTACACACGTCAGGTCAGCCCCAGCATTTT.